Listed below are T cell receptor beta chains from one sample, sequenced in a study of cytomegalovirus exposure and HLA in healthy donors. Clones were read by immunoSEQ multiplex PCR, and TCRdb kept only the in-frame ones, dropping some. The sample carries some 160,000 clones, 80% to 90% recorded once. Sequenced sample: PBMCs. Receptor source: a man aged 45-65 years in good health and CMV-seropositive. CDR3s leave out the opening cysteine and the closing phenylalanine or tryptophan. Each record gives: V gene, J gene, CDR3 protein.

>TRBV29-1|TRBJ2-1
SSSSGGSLYNEQF
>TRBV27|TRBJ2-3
ASSPQQAGRTDTQY
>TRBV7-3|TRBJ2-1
ASSPSGGMNEQF
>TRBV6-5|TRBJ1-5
ASRRDSNQPQH
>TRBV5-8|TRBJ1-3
ASSPGLFQEDTIY
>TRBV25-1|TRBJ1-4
ASSAGLGEKLF
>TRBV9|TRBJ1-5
ASSSGQAYNQPQH
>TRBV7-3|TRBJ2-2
ASSLLGQVLF
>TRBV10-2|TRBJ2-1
ASSPPGSYNEQF
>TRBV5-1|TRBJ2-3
ASSHQAGGRRGTDTQY
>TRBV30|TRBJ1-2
AWSETGDYGYT
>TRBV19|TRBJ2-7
ASSIEVGLAGAAYEQY
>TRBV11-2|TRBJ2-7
ASSLDPGQGIYEQY
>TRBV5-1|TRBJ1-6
ASSLGTDYYNSPLH
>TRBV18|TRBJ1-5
ASSRDSHQPQH
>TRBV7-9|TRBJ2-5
ATSMGGRPQETQY
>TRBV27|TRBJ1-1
AGSRTGPLNAEAF
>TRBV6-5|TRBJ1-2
ASTPYGASNYGYT
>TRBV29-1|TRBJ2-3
SVGASTDTQY
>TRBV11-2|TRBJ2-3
ASSLVAGPTDTQY
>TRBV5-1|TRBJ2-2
ASSLRLAGGTPNTGELF
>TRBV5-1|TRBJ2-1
ASSPGLNRYNEQF
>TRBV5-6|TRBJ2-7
ASSLVSGGGKQY
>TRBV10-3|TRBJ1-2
AISARQDTYGYT
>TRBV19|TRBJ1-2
ASSIRGSGGYT
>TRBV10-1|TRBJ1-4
ASRASLQGTLF
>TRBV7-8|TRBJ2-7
ASSLVVAGGYEQY
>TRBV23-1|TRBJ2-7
ASSQFGRVSRAYEQY
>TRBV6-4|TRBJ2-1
ASSPDPRLAGGGEQF
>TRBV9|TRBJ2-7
ASSVARRAYEQY
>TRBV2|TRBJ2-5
AREGQGRETQY
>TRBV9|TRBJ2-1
ASSVVGTGVDEQF
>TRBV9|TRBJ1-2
ASSVGQGARGYT